This T cell receptor (beta chain) was recorded in a study of cytomegalovirus exposure and HLA in healthy donors. Study-wide background: An analysis done earlier identified 95 million to 140 million unique TCR beta sequences from about 179 million T cells.

V shed 0 bases and J 7 bases; nucleotides not matched to a gene: 15. CDR1 and CDR2 from the germline V gene are SGHDT and YYEEEE. The CDR3 loop spans 17 amino acids. Primers included in the PCR were 60 Vbeta and 13 Jbeta primers. TCRdb's copy holds only in-frame clones and misses some; the assay was immunoSEQ multiplex PCR. The sample includes approximately 210,000 clones, 82% of them seen just once. Regarding this clone: Antigen: not known.

Study results and limitations: Later analysis identified a missense DCLRE1C variant that was linked to TCR beta V- and J-gene trimming.

Source material: PBMCs. This TCR derives from a man in his forties in good health and CMV-seropositive. This chain joins TRBV5-6 and TRBJ2-7, with 8 bases aligning to TRBD2. DNA for the CDR3: TGTGCCAGCAGCTTGGGATTGACGACTAGCGAGACTGTTGAGCAGTACTTC. Translating it yields CASSLGLTTSETVEQYF.